This TCR beta chain was retrieved from a study of blood T cell repertoires in COVID-19. Study information: Acute and convalescent COVID-19 samples came from the United States, Italy and Spain. From T cells, B-cell-depleted T cells, or PBMCs came the material, which was cDNA or gDNA.

The CDR3 covers 13 residues. Trimming cost V 5 bases and J 8 bases; bases outside gene matches: 6. CDR1 is MNHEY, CDR2 SVGAGI, per germline. Original processing notes: Nucleated cell number was recorded as an estimate derived from reference gene primer amplification. Only in-frame clones appear in the TCRdb table, and some are missing; sequencing was by immunoSEQ multiplex PCR. V, J and clone size are taken as reported in that table, and D and trimming were inferred from the DNA itself. Of some 200,000 clones in the sample, about 91% were seen once. V is TRBV6-5 and J is TRBJ1-2; 9 bases are a match to TRBD1. Material: peripheral blood. The origin of this receptor is a woman between 35 and 50 years old with acute or convalescent COVID-19. The CDR3 coding sequence is TGTGCCAGCAGTCGCGACAGGGGGAGCGGCTACACCTTC. Protein: CASSRDRGSGYTF.